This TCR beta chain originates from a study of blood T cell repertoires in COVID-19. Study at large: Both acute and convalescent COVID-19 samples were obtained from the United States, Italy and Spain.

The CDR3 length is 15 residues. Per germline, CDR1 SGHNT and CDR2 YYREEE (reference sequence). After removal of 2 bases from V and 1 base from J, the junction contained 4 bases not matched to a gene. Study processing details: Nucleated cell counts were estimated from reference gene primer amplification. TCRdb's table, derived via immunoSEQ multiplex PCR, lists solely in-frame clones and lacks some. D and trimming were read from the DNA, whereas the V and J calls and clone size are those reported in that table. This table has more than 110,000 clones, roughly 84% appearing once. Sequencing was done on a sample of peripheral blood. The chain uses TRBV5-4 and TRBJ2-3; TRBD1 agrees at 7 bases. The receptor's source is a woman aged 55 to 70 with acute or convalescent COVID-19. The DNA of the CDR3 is TGTGCCAGCAGCTTAGGGGGCAGGGGCACAGATACGCAGTATTTT. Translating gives CASSLGGRGTDTQYF.